These 32 T cell receptor beta chains came from one sample sequenced in a study of T cells in Graves' hyperthyroidism and ophthalmopathy. Amplification of TCR beta CDR3 regions was performed using RNA transcripts as template. TCR CDR3 regions were first amplified by RT-PCR with HTBI primers. From the multiplex PCR reads, TCRdb called clonotypes with MiXCR, one entry per CDR3 protein. Here the sample spans around 500,000 distinct CDR3 sequences, about 14% being singletons. The sequencing input was blood. The receptors derive from a woman in her 40s with Graves' hyperthyroidism.

V and J are TRBV6-1 and TRBJ2-7; 7 nucleotides line up with TRBD1. CDR1 MNHNS and CDR2 SASEGT come from the germline V gene. J gave up 1 base and V 5 bases, and 8 bases lay outside the gene matches. The CDR3 contains 15 residues. The CDR3 DNA reads TGTGCCAGCAGTAACGTACAGGGGTATTCCTACGAGCAGTACTTC. This sequence encodes CASSNVQGYSYEQYF.

The chain has TRBV4-1 and TRBJ1-2; unclear D gene. CDR3 length: 14 amino acids. Germline V gives CDR1 MGHRA, CDR2 YSYEKL. V shed 4 bases and J shed 8 bases, with 17 bases lying between them. The CDR3 sequence: CASSRPGAGYGYTF. In nucleotides, the CDR3 is TGCGCCAGCAGCCGCCCAGGCGCGGGGTACGGCTACACCTTC.

This clonotype has just a few counts. The V call is TRBV7-9, the J call TRBJ2-1; 8 bases agree with TRBD1. The junction had 8 bases not matched to a gene; V was cut back by 5 bases and J by 5 bases. CDR1 SEHNR and CDR2 FQNEAQ come from the germline V gene (reference sequence). CDR3 length: 15 amino acids. The CDR3 DNA follows: TGTGCCAGCAGCCAATTGGGACAGGAAGACAATGAGCAGTTCTTC. Protein product: CASSQLGQEDNEQFF. Full variable domain (rest looked up from reference TRBV7-9 and TRBJ2-1): DTGVSQNPRHKITKRGQNVTFRCDPISEHNRLYWYRQTLGQGPEFLTYFQNEAQLEKSRLLSDRFSAERPKGSFSTLEIQRTEQGDSAMYLCASSQLGQEDNEQFFGPGTRLTVL.

At least ten counts were recorded for this clonotype. V gene TRBV11-2 combines with J gene TRBJ2-3; D is perhaps TRBD1 (6 bases). Germline V CDR1 and CDR2: SGHAT, FQNNGV. V dropped 4 bases and J dropped 4 bases, with 27 bases sitting between them. This CDR3 comprises 19 residues. CDR3 bases: TGTGCCAGCAGCTCGACGAACACGGGATGGGGGCATTCATCAGATACGCAGTATTTT. Protein sequence: CASSSTNTGWGHSSDTQYF.

This clonotype has at least ten counts. This chain joins TRBV11-2 and TRBJ2-1; 7 bases match TRBD2. Trimming at V came to 2 bases and at J to 10 bases, leaving 5 bases not matched to a gene. Per the germline V gene, CDR1 is SGHAT and CDR2 is FQNNGV. CDR3 size: 13 residues. CDR3 sequence: CASSLRLAKEQFF. The CDR3 nucleotides are TGTGCCAGCAGCTTAAGACTAGCCAAAGAGCAGTTCTTC.

The sample holds many counts of this clonotype. V is TRBV7-9 and J is TRBJ2-3, with a possible D match to TRBD2 (5 bases). V was clipped by 2 bases and J by 0 bases, with 12 bases between them. The CDR3 consists of 16 residues. Germline-derived CDR1 and CDR2 are SEHNR and FQNEAQ (reference sequence). The CDR3 DNA is TGTGCCAGCAGCTTAACTCTAGCATCTAGCACAGATACGCAGTATTTT. Its translation: CASSLTLASSTDTQYF.

The genes are TRBV29-1 and TRBJ2-1; 9 nucleotides agree with TRBD2. J lost 13 bases, V lost 5 bases, and 12 bases had no gene match. This CDR3 has 13 residues. CDR1 SQVTM and CDR2 ANQGSEA come from the germline V gene. The CDR3 region has the DNA TGCAGCGTTTGTGAACTAGCGGGCGAAGAACAGTTCTTC. This codes for CSVCELAGEEQFF.

Only a few counts were recorded for this clonotype. The J gene is TRBJ2-1, the V gene TRBV5-1, with D perhaps TRBD1 (6 bases). This CDR3 region has 14 residues. V lost 4 bases and J lost 5, with 13 bases in between. Per germline, CDR1 SGHRS and CDR2 YFSETQ. The DNA for the CDR3 is TGCGCCAGCAGCCCCGGGACACTAAACAATGAGCAGTTCTTC. This sequence encodes CASSPGTLNNEQFF.

The chain employs TRBV20-1 and TRBJ2-7; TRBD2 agrees at 9 bases. The germline CDR1 and CDR2 sequences are DFQATT and SNEGSKA (reference sequence). The length of the CDR3 is 14 residues. Trimming at V came to 0 bases and at J to 5 bases, leaving 5 bases not matched to a gene. CDR3 sequence: CSARDGSGRNEQYF. CDR3 bases: TGCAGTGCTAGAGATGGGAGCGGGAGGAACGAGCAGTACTTC.

Ten or more counts support this clonotype. This rearrangement joins TRBV12-5 to TRBJ1-5; D unresolved. This CDR3 region has 17 residues. V lost 0 bases and J lost 0, with 12 bases in between. CDR1 LGHNT and CDR2 FRNRAP come from the germline V gene. The CDR3 here is CASGLVRTPGSNQPQHF. The CDR3 DNA sequence: TGTGCTAGTGGTTTGGTACGAACGCCTGGTAGCAATCAGCCCCAGCATTTT.

There are many counts of this clonotype. CDR3 region: CSVESQLNTEAFF. CDR3 DNA sequence: TGCAGCGTTGAGTCGCAGTTGAACACTGAAGCTTTCTTT. The chain uses TRBV29-1 and TRBJ1-1; D unclear. Germline CDR1 and CDR2: SQVTM and ANQGSEA. The CDR3 is 13 amino acids. V lost 3 bases and J 0 bases, leaving 8 bases between the germline ends. Looking up the rest from reference TRBV29-1 and TRBJ1-1 gives the full variable domain: SAVISQKPSRDICQRGTSLTIQCQVDSQVTMMFWYRQQPGQSLTLIATANQGSEATYESGFVIDKFPISRPNLTFSTLTVSNMSPEDSSIYLCSVESQLNTEAFFGQGTRLTVV.

This clonotype was seen only a few times. The gene calls are TRBV4-1 and TRBJ1-5; TRBD1 aligns across 8 bases. The germline gives CDR1 MGHRA, CDR2 YSYEKL. The CDR3 spans 16 residues. V shed 3 bases and J 2 bases; nucleotides not matched to a gene: 6. CDR3 region: CASSQGGQVGNQPQHF. The CDR3 DNA reads TGCGCCAGCAGCCAGGGGGGACAGGTTGGCAATCAGCCCCAGCATTTT.

This clonotype was found many times. This chain uses TRBV12-3 or TRBV12-4 with TRBJ2-2, with D tentatively TRBD1 (5 bases). Trimming cost V 5 bases and J 1 base, with 8 bases left between them. The CDR3 extends over 14 amino acids. The CDR3 sequence is CASSHTGNTGELFF. CDR3 nucleotides: TGTGCCAGCAGTCATACAGGGAACACCGGGGAGCTGTTTTTT.

The rearrangement joins TRBV9 to TRBJ2-2, with a tentative D call TRBD2 (6 bases). The CDR3 has 14 amino acids. The germline V and J ends were trimmed by 4 bases and 6 bases, with 13 bases remaining between them. In germline, CDR1 is SGDLS, CDR2 YYNGEE. For the CDR3, the DNA is TGTGCCAGCAGCCGGGAGAACCGGGCCGGGGAGCTGTTTTTT. Translating it yields CASSRENRAGELFF.

V and J are TRBV12-3 or TRBV12-4 and TRBJ2-3; 9 nucleotides line up with TRBD1. V lost 6 bases, J lost 6 bases, and 16 bases stayed unmatched. The CDR3 length is 17 residues. DNA of the CDR3: TGTGCCAGCAGACCCTTTCCCGGGACAGGGATTCGTGATACGCAGTATTTT. Its protein product is CASRPFPGTGIRDTQYF.

This clonotype has at least ten counts. The J gene is TRBJ2-1, the V gene TRBV7-2; 9 positions agree with TRBD1. V was clipped by 4 bases and J by 6 bases; unmatched bases: 7. The CDR3 extends over 15 amino acids. Germline V gene lookup returns CDR1 SGHTA and CDR2 FQGNSA. The CDR3 nucleotides read TGTGCCAGCAGCTGGGGGGACAGGGATTTCAATGAGCAGTTCTTC. Its protein product is CASSWGDRDFNEQFF.

The chain links TRBV5-4 to TRBJ2-1; perhaps TRBD1 as D (5 bases). The V gene lost 0 bases and the J gene lost 15 bases, with 19 bases spanning the gap. The CDR3 is 14 residues long. Germline CDR1 SGHNT, CDR2 YYREEE (reference sequence). CDR3 protein: CASSLEGIGFSAFF. The DNA of the CDR3 is TGTGCCAGCAGCTTGGAGGGGATTGGGTTTTCGGCGTTCTTC. The full variable domain, in which reference TRBV5-4 and TRBJ2-1 provide the parts outside the CDR3, is ETGVTQSPTHLIKTRGQQVTLRCSSQSGHNTVSWYQQALGQGPQFIFQYYREEENGRGNFPPRFSGLQFPNYSSELNVNALELDDSALYLCASSLEGIGFSAFFGPGTRLTVL.

This clonotype showed up many times. The rearrangement uses TRBV12-3 or TRBV12-4 and TRBJ1-1; D remains ambiguous. Trimming stripped 1 base from V and 7 bases from J, with 13 bases between. The CDR3 has 14 amino acids. The CDR3 loop is CASSLVEGWSEAFF. The CDR3 region has the DNA TGTGCCAGCAGTTTAGTAGAGGGATGGAGTGAAGCTTTCTTT.

This clonotype was seen repeatedly, ten times or more. The chain has TRBV6-1 and TRBJ1-1; 8 nucleotides align to TRBD1. V shed 4 bases, J shed 4 bases, and the junction held 5 bases outside the gene matches. Looked up from germline, CDR1 is MNHNS and CDR2 is SASEGT. The CDR3 is made up of 14 amino acids. The CDR3 is CASSGTGWFTEAFF. The CDR3, as DNA: TGTGCCAGCAGTGGGACAGGGTGGTTCACTGAAGCTTTCTTT.

This clonotype was seen a few times. The rearrangement joins TRBV6-1 to TRBJ2-5; 8 nucleotides line up with TRBD1. V shed 0 bases and J 5 bases; nucleotides not matched to a gene: 17. The length of the CDR3 is 19 residues. The germline gives CDR1 MNHNS, CDR2 SASEGT. The chain's CDR3 is CASSEALLGQGAWEETQYF. The CDR3 nucleotides are TGTGCCAGCAGTGAAGCGCTTCTGGGGCAGGGGGCCTGGGAGGAGACCCAGTACTTC.

This clonotype showed up many times. The J gene is TRBJ2-1, the V gene TRBV12-3 or TRBV12-4; D possibly corresponds to TRBD1 (5 bases). CDR3 length: 14 residues. The V and J ends lost 5 bases and 8 bases respectively, with 16 bases between them. CDR3: CASSPQQARYEQFF. CDR3 in DNA: TGTGCCAGCAGTCCCCAACAGGCGAGGTATGAGCAGTTCTTC.

This clonotype was recorded at least ten times. The chain combines TRBV20-1 with TRBJ1-6; TRBD1 is a possible D gene (5 bases). The CDR3 loop spans 13 amino acids. Per the germline V gene, CDR1 is DFQATT and CDR2 is SNEGSKA (reference sequence). The ends were cut back, 5 bases at V and 13 bases at J, with 18 bases in the middle. CDR3 sequence reads: CSAPQAPFSPLHF. CDR3 DNA sequence: TGCAGTGCTCCACAGGCCCCGTTTAGCCCCCTCCACTTT.

Ten or more counts support this clonotype. This chain joins TRBV5-1 and TRBJ1-2; the match to TRBD1 covers 7 bases. The CDR3 has 14 residues. V lost 3 bases and J lost 7; bases outside the gene matches: 9. The germline V gene encodes CDR1 SGHRS and CDR2 YFSETQ. The CDR3 is CASSSDLTGSGYTF. The DNA of the CDR3 is TGCGCCAGCAGCTCTGATCTGACAGGGAGTGGCTACACCTTC.

This clonotype was counted at least ten times. In DNA form, the CDR3 reads TGCAGTGCGGCTAGCGGAGGTGGGTACAATGAGCAGTTCTTC. Encoded protein: CSAASGGGYNEQFF. J is TRBJ2-1 and V is TRBV20-1; 7 positions agree with TRBD2. Germline values: CDR1 DFQATT, CDR2 SNEGSKA (reference sequence). Trimming removed 6 bases from V and 4 bases from J; junction bases left unmatched: 9. CDR3 length: 14 residues.

The rearrangement uses TRBV11-2 and TRBJ2-1; TRBD1 matches 9 bases. Germline V lookup: CDR1 SGHAT, CDR2 FQNNGV. V trimming: 7 bases; J trimming: 4 bases; junction bases outside the gene matches: 5. The CDR3 has 14 amino acids. For the CDR3, the DNA is TGTGCCAGCACAGACAGGGGGGGGTACAATGAGCAGTTCTTC. Translation: CASTDRGGYNEQFF.

About this clonotype: Just one base apart from a much larger clone, this may be a read error. Since the CDR3 does not end with the conserved phenylalanine or tryptophan, this likely comes from a read error. The rearrangement joins TRBV7-9 to TRBJ2-5; no clear D gene. Germline assignment: CDR1 SEHNR and CDR2 FQNEAQ (reference sequence). This CDR3 is built from 13 residues. With 2 bases removed from V and 4 bases from J, the gap between germline ends came to 8 bases. The CDR3 DNA reads as TGTGCCAGCAGCTTATACCCGAGAGAGACCCAGTACTTA. As protein: CASSLYPRETQYL.

Many counts were recorded for this clonotype. The chain has TRBV11-1 and TRBJ2-7; TRBD1 matches 9 bases. V trimming: 2 bases; J trimming: 4 bases; junction bases outside the gene matches: 6. There are 15 residues in the CDR3. The germline V gene has CDR1 SGHAT and CDR2 FQDESV (reference sequence). CDR3 loop: CASSLLGQGLYEQYF. The CDR3 DNA sequence: TGTGCCAGCAGCTTACTAGGACAGGGGCTGTACGAGCAGTACTTC.

This clonotype was seen many times. The chain combines TRBV10-3 with TRBJ1-1; D is possibly TRBD1 (5 bases). This CDR3 region has 14 residues. The germline CDR1 and CDR2 sequences are ENHRY and SYGVKD. Trimming cost V 4 bases and J 0 bases, with 9 bases left between them. CDR3 in DNA: TGTGCCATCAGTGTAAAGGGGCTGAACACTGAAGCTTTCTTT. Its translation: CAISVKGLNTEAFF.

The chain employs TRBV4-1 and TRBJ1-1, with no clear D. Germline CDR1 reads MGHRA; CDR2 reads YSYEKL. The ends were cut back, 4 bases at V and 0 bases at J, with 15 bases in the middle. The CDR3 covers 16 residues. The DNA of the CDR3 is TGCGCCAGCAGCCCAAGTAAGCAGTCGATGAACACTGAAGCTTTCTTT. Its translation: CASSPSKQSMNTEAFF.

This clonotype was counted at least ten times. The chain employs TRBV12-3 or TRBV12-4 and TRBJ2-7; D gene ambiguous. This CDR3 comprises 11 residues. The V gene lost 7 bases and the J gene lost 6 bases, with 10 bases spanning the gap. The CDR3 sequence: CASMSGREQYF. The CDR3 DNA reads TGTGCCAGCATGTCAGGACGCGAGCAGTACTTC.

This clonotype has more than one count but fewer than ten. This chain joins TRBV19 and TRBJ2-1; D is uncertain. The germline V gene has CDR1 LNHDA and CDR2 SQIVND (reference sequence). The CDR3 is made up of 15 amino acids. The ends were cut back, 7 bases at V and 0 bases at J, with 13 bases in the middle. The CDR3 DNA reads TGTGCCAGTATGGGCAGGACGAGCTCCTACAATGAGCAGTTCTTC. Translating it yields CASMGRTSSYNEQFF.

The CDR3 region has the DNA TGTGCCAGCAGCTCAACCCGGGACAGAACCTACGAGCAGTACTTC. It specifies CASSSTRDRTYEQYF. The chain carries TRBV28 and TRBJ2-7; the match to TRBD1 covers 7 bases. V lost 6 bases to trimming and J lost 2 bases; unmatched junction nucleotides: 10. Per the germline V gene, CDR1 is MDHEN and CDR2 is SYDVKM. CDR3 length: 15 residues.